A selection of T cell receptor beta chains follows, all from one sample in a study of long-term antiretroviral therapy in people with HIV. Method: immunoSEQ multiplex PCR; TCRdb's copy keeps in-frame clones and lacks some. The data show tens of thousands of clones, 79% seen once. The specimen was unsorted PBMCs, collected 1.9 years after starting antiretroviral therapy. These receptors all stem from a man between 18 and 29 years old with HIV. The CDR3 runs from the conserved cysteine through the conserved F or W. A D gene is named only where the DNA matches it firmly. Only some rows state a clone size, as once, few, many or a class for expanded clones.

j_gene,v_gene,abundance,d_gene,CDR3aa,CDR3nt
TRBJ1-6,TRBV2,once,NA,CASSEMLRAREAPLHF,TGTGCCAGCAGTGAGATGTTAAGAGCCCGGGAAGCACCCCTCCACTTT
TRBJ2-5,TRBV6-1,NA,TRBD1,CASSEVAGQGKETQYF,TGTGCCAGCAGTGAAGTCGCGGGACAGGGCAAAGAGACCCAGTACTTC
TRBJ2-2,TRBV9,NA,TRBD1,CASSAQGEVSTGELFF,TGTGCCAGCAGCGCGCAGGGGGAAGTTAGCACCGGGGAGCTGTTTTTT
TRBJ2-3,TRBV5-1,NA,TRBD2,CASSQYGTTQEDTQYF,TGCGCCAGCAGCCAATACGGGACTACCCAAGAGGATACGCAGTATTTT
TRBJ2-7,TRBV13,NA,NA,CASSLEGGWEQYF,TGTGCCAGCAGCTTAGAAGGGGGGTGGGAGCAGTACTTC
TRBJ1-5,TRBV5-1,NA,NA,CASSLNDASNQPQHF,TGCGCCAGCAGCCTCAATGACGCTAGCAATCAGCCCCAGCATTTT
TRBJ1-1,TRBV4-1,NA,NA,CASSQLGGRSEAFF,TGCGCCAGCAGCCAGCTGGGGGGCCGGTCTGAAGCTTTCTTT
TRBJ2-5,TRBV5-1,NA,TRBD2,CASSLITSGEETQYF,TGCGCCAGCAGCTTGATTACTAGCGGGGAAGAGACCCAGTACTTC
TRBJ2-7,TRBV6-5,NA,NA,CASSYASHYEQYF,TGTGCCAGCAGTTACGCCAGTCACTACGAGCAGTACTTC
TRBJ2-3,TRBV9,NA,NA,CASSVLLGADTQYF,TGTGCCAGCAGCGTATTGTTAGGTGCGGATACGCAGTATTTT
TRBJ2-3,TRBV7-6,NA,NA,CASSQFSDTQYF,TGTGCCAGCAGCCAGTTTTCAGATACGCAGTATTTT
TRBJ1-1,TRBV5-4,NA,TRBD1,CASRSPGQGNTEAFF,TGTGCCAGCAGGTCTCCGGGACAGGGGAACACTGAAGCTTTCTTT
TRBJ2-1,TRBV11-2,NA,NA,CASSLAVNEQFF,TGTGCCAGCAGCTTAGCTGTCAATGAGCAGTTCTTC
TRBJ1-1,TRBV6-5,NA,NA,CASSYSGGETEAFF,TGTGCCAGCAGTTACTCTGGGGGAGAGACTGAAGCTTTCTTT
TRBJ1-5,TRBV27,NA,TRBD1,CASSTMGTAGVREQHF,TGTGCCAGCAGTACGATGGGGACAGCGGGAGTAAGGGAACAGCATTTT
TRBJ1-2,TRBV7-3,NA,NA,CASSPSPGHNYGYTF,TGTGCCAGCAGCCCCAGCCCGGGACACAACTATGGCTACACCTTC
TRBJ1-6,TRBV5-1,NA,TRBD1,CASSLDFDRGHNSPLHF,TGCGCCAGCAGCTTGGATTTTGACAGGGGGCACAATTCACCCCTCCACTTT
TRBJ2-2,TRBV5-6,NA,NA,CASSFWGARTGELFF,TGTGCCAGCAGCTTTTGGGGGGCGCGGACCGGGGAGCTGTTTTTT
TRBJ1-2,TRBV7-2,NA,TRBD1,CASSCNETSGQGAVYGYTF,TGTGCCAGCAGCTGCAATGAAACATCGGGACAGGGGGCGGTCTATGGCTACACCTTC
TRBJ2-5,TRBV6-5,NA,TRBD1,CASSPGTGKETQYF,TGTGCCAGCAGCCCCGGGACAGGGAAAGAGACCCAGTACTTC
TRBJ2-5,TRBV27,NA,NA,CASSNRAQETQYF,TGTGCCAGCAGTAACCGGGCCCAAGAGACCCAGTACTTC
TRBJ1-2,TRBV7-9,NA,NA,CASSTNWGFEGPNYGYTF,TGTGCCAGCAGCACCAATTGGGGCTTCGAGGGGCCTAACTATGGCTACACCTTC
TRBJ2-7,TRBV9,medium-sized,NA,CASSVAGGPTYEQYF,TGTGCCAGCAGCGTAGCAGGGGGGCCTACCTACGAGCAGTACTTC
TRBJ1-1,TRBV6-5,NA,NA,CASSYSLFTRNTEAFF,TGTGCCAGCAGTTACTCGTTATTTACGCGGAACACTGAAGCTTTCTTT
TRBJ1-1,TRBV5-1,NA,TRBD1,CASSLAQGGEAFF,TGCGCCAGCAGCTTGGCACAGGGGGGTGAAGCTTTCTTT
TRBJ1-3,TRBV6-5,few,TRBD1,CASSYSTGGILNTIYF,TGTGCCAGCAGTTACTCGACAGGGGGCATCTTGAACACCATATATTTT
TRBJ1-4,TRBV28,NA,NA,CASTTRVGEKLFF,TGTGCCAGCACTACCAGGGTTGGAGAAAAACTGTTTTTT
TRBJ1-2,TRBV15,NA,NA,CATSSRDGTNYGYTF,TGTGCCACCAGCAGCAGAGACGGCACTAACTATGGCTACACCTTC
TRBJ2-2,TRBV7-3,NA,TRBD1,CASSFGQGDGELFF,TGTGCCAGCAGCTTCGGACAGGGGGACGGGGAGCTGTTTTTT
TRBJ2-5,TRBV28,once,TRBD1,CASSFPTGQETQYF,TGTGCCAGCAGTTTCCCGACAGGGCAAGAGACCCAGTACTTC
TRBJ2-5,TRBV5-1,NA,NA,CASSLAVGTPTFPETQYF,TGCGCCAGCAGCTTGGCAGTCGGGACCCCAACCTTCCCGGAGACCCAGTACTTC
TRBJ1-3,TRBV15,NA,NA,CATSRLGGSSGNTIYF,TGTGCCACCAGCAGGCTGGGGGGGAGCTCTGGAAACACCATATATTTT
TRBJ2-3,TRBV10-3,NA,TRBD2,CAISEGGGTDTQYF,TGTGCCATCAGTGAGGGGGGGGGCACAGATACGCAGTATTTT
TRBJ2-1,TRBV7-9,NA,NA,CASSLGISSYNEQFF,TGTGCCAGCAGCTTAGGGATCTCATCCTACAATGAGCAGTTCTTC
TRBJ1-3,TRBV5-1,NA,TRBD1,CASSLDRQRGNTIYF,TGCGCCAGCAGTCTGGACAGGCAGAGGGGAAACACCATATATTTT
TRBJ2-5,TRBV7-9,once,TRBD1,CASSLIQGVKETQYF,TGTGCCAGCAGCTTAATACAGGGGGTGAAGGAGACCCAGTACTTC
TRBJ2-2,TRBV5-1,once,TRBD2,CASYDDLTSGPGSGELFF,TGCGCCAGCTACGACGACCTGACTAGCGGGCCAGGGAGCGGGGAGCTGTTTTTT
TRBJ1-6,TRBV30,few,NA,CAWSGWDMDSPLHF,TGTGCCTGGAGTGGATGGGACATGGATTCACCCCTCCACTTT
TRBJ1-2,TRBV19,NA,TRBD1,CASSSIRDRLFGGYTF,TGTGCCAGTAGCTCTATCCGGGACAGGTTATTTGGGGGCTACACCTTC
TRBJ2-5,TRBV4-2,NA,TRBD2,CASSQGTSGGAETQYF,TGTGCCAGCAGCCAAGGGACTAGCGGGGGGGCAGAGACCCAGTACTTC
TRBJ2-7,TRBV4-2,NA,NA,CASSQFGYASSVDEQYF,TGTGCCAGCAGCCAATTCGGTTACGCCTCCTCAGTGGACGAGCAGTACTTC
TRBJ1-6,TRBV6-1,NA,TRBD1,CASTGQGSPLHF,TGTGCCAGCACAGGACAGGGGTCACCCCTCCACTTT